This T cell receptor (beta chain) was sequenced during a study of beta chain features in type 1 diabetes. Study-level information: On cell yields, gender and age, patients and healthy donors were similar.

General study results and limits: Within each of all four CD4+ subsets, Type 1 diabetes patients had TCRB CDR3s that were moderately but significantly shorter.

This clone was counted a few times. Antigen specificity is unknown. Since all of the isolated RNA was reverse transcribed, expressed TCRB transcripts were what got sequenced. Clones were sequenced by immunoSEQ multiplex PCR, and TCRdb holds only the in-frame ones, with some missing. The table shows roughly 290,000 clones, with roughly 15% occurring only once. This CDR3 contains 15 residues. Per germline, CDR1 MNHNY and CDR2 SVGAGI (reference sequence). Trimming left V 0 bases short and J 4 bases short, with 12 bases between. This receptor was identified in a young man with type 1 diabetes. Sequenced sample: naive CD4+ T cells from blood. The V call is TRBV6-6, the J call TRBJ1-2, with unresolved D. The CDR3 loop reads CASSYSAGSGYGYTF. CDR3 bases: TGTGCCAGCAGTTACTCTGCCGGGTCGGGCTATGGCTACACCTTC.